These 26 T cell receptor beta chains share one sample of origin, sequenced in a study of cytomegalovirus exposure and HLA in healthy donors. The PCR employed 60 Vbeta primers together with 13 Jbeta primers. Sequencing was performed with immunoSEQ multiplex PCR; in TCRdb, only in-frame clones are kept and a portion is missing. Among around 110,000 clones listed, around 80% were seen once. Sequencing input: PBMCs. All receptors come from a man between 25 and 39 years old in good health and CMV-seropositive.

The CDR3 here is CASRPTGVGETQYF. The CDR3 DNA reads TGCGCCAGCAGGCCGACAGGGGTGGGTGAGACCCAGTACTTC. V usage is TRBV5-1 and J usage is TRBJ2-5, with 8 bases fitting TRBD1. The CDR3 is made up of 14 amino acids. Trimming removed 5 bases from V and 5 bases from J; junction bases left unmatched: 8. The germline gives CDR1 SGHRS, CDR2 YFSETQ.

The chain couples TRBV2 to TRBJ2-1; 7 bases fit TRBD2. The CDR3 covers 12 residues. Trimming removed 7 bases from V and 14 bases from J; junction bases left unmatched: 11. Germline loops: CDR1 SNHLY, CDR2 FYNNEI. CDR3 DNA sequence: TGTGCCAGCACCTTTCTTGAAGCGGGGAAGTTCTTC. Amino acids: CASTFLEAGKFF.

V is TRBV29-1 and J is TRBJ1-1; 10 bases agree with TRBD1. Germline lookup yields CDR1 SQVTM and CDR2 ANQGSEA. CDR3 length equals 15 residues. V lost 5 bases and J lost 8; bases outside the gene matches: 14. CDR3 in amino acids: CSVRQGQTGGAEAFF. CDR3 DNA sequence: TGCAGCGTTCGACAAGGGCAGACAGGGGGCGCGGAAGCTTTCTTT.

The rearrangement joins TRBV15 to TRBJ1-4; D gene unclear. The V end lost 0 bases, the J end lost 0 bases, and 5 bases lay between the germline ends. Germline CDR1 LNHNV, CDR2 YYDKDF (reference sequence). This CDR3 is 15 amino acids long. The CDR3 region is CATSRDGPTNEKLFF. The CDR3 DNA follows: TGTGCCACCAGCAGAGATGGCCCAACTAATGAAAAACTGTTTTTT.

V is TRBV6-6 and J is TRBJ2-7; 9 nucleotides align to TRBD1. The CDR3 covers 15 residues. V lost 5 bases, J lost 5 bases, and 10 bases stayed unmatched. Germline values: CDR1 MNHNY, CDR2 SVGAGI (reference sequence). CDR3 bases: TGTGCCAGCAGTGCCACCGGGACAGGGTGGGACGAGCAGTACTTC. It translates to CASSATGTGWDEQYF.

This clone was recorded only once. The chain has TRBV28 and TRBJ1-5; D ambiguous. Germline V lookup: CDR1 MDHEN, CDR2 SYDVKM. V was pared by 10 bases and J by 1 base, with 17 bases between. This CDR3 has 15 residues. The CDR3 loop is CATHEEPRSNQPQHF. The CDR3 DNA is TGTGCCACCCACGAGGAGCCGAGGAGCAATCAGCCCCAGCATTTT. The full variable domain, completed using reference TRBV28 and TRBJ1-5, is DVKVTQSSRYLVKRTGEKVFLECVQDMDHENMFWYRQDPGLGLRLIYFSYDVKMKEKGDIPEGYSVSREKKERFSLILESASTNQTSMYLCATHEEPRSNQPQHFGDGTRLSIL.

J is TRBJ2-1 and V is TRBV9; TRBD1 aligns across 9 bases. Germline CDR1 SGDLS, CDR2 YYNGEE. This CDR3 contains 17 residues. After removal of 0 bases from V and 8 bases from J, the junction contained 12 bases not matched to a gene. CDR3 nucleotides: TGTGCCAGCAGCGTAGTTGGGTACAGGGGGCGTTGGGATGAGCAGTTCTTC. Translating gives CASSVVGYRGRWDEQFF.

V and J are TRBV10-3 and TRBJ2-7, with D possibly TRBD2 on 7 matching bases. The germline V gene encodes CDR1 ENHRY and CDR2 SYGVKD. The CDR3 covers 14 residues. Deletions cut 6 bases from V and 6 bases from J, with 18 bases between. CDR3 protein: CAIRAGGRGFEQYF. The DNA for the CDR3 is TGTGCCATCAGGGCCGGGGGGCGCGGGTTCGAGCAGTACTTC.

The chain has TRBV7-6 and TRBJ2-1; 7 nucleotides line up with TRBD1. Per germline, CDR1 SGHVS and CDR2 FNYEAQ. Unmatched junction bases numbered 4, after V lost 5 bases and J lost 0 bases. This CDR3 region has 15 residues. The CDR3 spells CASSMGQSSYNEQFF. The CDR3 coding sequence is TGTGCCAGCAGCATGGGACAGAGCTCCTACAATGAGCAGTTCTTC. The whole variable domain, remainder taken from reference TRBV7-6 and TRBJ2-1, is GAGVSQSPRYKVTKRGQDVALRCDPISGHVSLYWYRQALGQGPEFLTYFNYEAQQDKSGLPNDRFSAERPEGSISTLTIQRTEQRDSAMYRCASSMGQSSYNEQFFGPGTRLTVL.

The chain uses TRBV13 and TRBJ2-1; D perhaps matches TRBD2 (6 bases). V lost 4 bases, J lost 7 bases, and 17 bases lay in between. Looked up from germline, CDR1 is PRHDT and CDR2 is FYEKMQ (reference sequence). The CDR3 is made up of 15 amino acids. The CDR3 is CASSSGTSYENEQFF. The CDR3, as DNA: TGTGCCAGCAGCTCCGGGACTTCGTACGAAAATGAGCAGTTCTTC.

This sequence joins TRBV5-6 and TRBJ2-1; weak D call: TRBD2 (5 bases). Trimming took off 0 bases at V and 4 bases at J, with 5 bases between the two ends. In germline, CDR1 is SGHDT, CDR2 YYEEEE. The CDR3 spans 13 residues. CDR3 protein: CASSLGGYNEQFF. The CDR3 nucleotides read TGTGCCAGCAGCTTGGGAGGGTACAATGAGCAGTTCTTC.

This clone was seen a single time. This chain connects TRBV6-6 to TRBJ1-5; a possible D gene is TRBD1 (5 bases). This CDR3 has 15 amino acids. CDR1 and CDR2 (germline): MNHNY, SVGAGI (reference sequence). Deletions cut 1 base from V and 3 bases from J, with 10 bases between. This CDR3 is CASSYLKGYNQPQHF. The DNA for the CDR3 is TGTGCCAGCAGTTACTTGAAGGGGTACAATCAGCCCCAGCATTTT.

This rearrangement joins TRBV27 to TRBJ1-5; tentatively, D is TRBD1 (6 bases). The germline gives CDR1 MNHEY, CDR2 SMNVEV (reference sequence). The CDR3 is 15 residues long. V lost 6 bases to trimming and J lost 0 bases, with 12 bases between them. The CDR3 DNA reads as TGTGCCAGCAGGCTGGGGACACATAGCAATCAGCCCCAGCATTTT. Protein: CASRLGTHSNQPQHF.

This chain connects TRBV9 to TRBJ2-7; tentatively, D is TRBD1 (5 bases). V lost 0 bases and J 4 bases, leaving 8 bases between the germline ends. The germline V gene encodes CDR1 SGDLS and CDR2 YYNGEE. The CDR3 is 13 residues long. This chain's CDR3 is CASSVADTYEQYF. The CDR3 DNA reads TGTGCCAGCAGCGTAGCGGACACTTACGAGCAGTACTTC.

The chain carries TRBV11-3 and TRBJ1-3; D is uncertain. The CDR3 extends over 12 amino acids. The V end lost 5 bases, the J end lost 6 bases, and 8 bases lay between the germline ends. Germline V gene data show CDR1 as SGHNT and CDR2 as YENEEA. The DNA of the CDR3 is TGTGCCAGCAGCCCGGGTCAAAACACCATATATTTT. It encodes CASSPGQNTIYF.

This clone was seen only once. V is TRBV7-2 and J is TRBJ2-2; TRBD2 matches 10 bases. This CDR3 has 15 residues. The V gene end was trimmed by 0 bases and the J gene end by 6 bases; junction bases not matched to a gene: 1. Germline assignment: CDR1 SGHTA and CDR2 FQGNSA. CDR3: CASSLAGTSAGELFF. The CDR3 DNA follows: TGTGCCAGCAGCTTAGCCGGGACTAGCGCCGGGGAGCTGTTTTTT.

This chain uses TRBV10-3 with TRBJ2-5; TRBD1 is a possible D gene (5 bases). The CDR3 sequence is 12 residues long. The V gene lost 3 bases and the J gene lost 4 bases, with 6 bases spanning the gap. Looked up from germline, CDR1 is ENHRY and CDR2 is SYGVKD. The CDR3 reads CAISDRVETQYF. CDR3 DNA sequence: TGTGCCATCAGTGACAGGGTAGAGACCCAGTACTTC.

In this sample, this clone turned up a few times. The J gene is TRBJ1-2, the V gene TRBV7-9; weak D call: TRBD1 (5 bases). With 6 bases removed from V and 5 bases from J, the gap between germline ends came to 16 bases. Germline assignment: CDR1 SEHNR and CDR2 FQNEAQ (reference sequence). CDR3 length equals 14 residues. The CDR3 loop is CASSSQDGTYGYTF. For the CDR3, the DNA is TGTGCCAGCAGTTCACAGGACGGAACATATGGCTACACCTTC.

This rearrangement joins TRBV6-6 to TRBJ1-5; TRBD1 matches at 10 bases. The V and J ends lost 6 bases and 7 bases, in that order; junction bases with no gene match: 6. Germline-derived CDR1 and CDR2 are MNHNY and SVGAGI (reference sequence). CDR3 size: 14 residues. CDR3 protein: CASRRQGAGQPQHF. The CDR3 region has the DNA TGTGCCAGCAGGCGACAGGGGGCCGGGCAGCCCCAGCATTTT.

CDR3 DNA: TGTGCCAGCAGTGTCGGACAGGGCACTAATGAAAAACTGTTTTTT. It translates to CASSVGQGTNEKLFF. This chain uses TRBV6-5 with TRBJ1-4, with 8 bases aligning to TRBD1. V lost 5 bases and J lost 2; bases outside the gene matches: 4. Germline V gene data show CDR1 as MNHEY and CDR2 as SVGAGI. This CDR3 is built from 15 residues.

The rearrangement uses TRBV4-1 and TRBJ2-7; 10 bases map to TRBD1. With 0 bases clipped from V and 3 bases from J, the junction kept 5 bases outside the gene matches. From germline, CDR1 is MGHRA and CDR2 YSYEKL. This CDR3 is 16 amino acids long. The CDR3, as DNA: TGCGCCAGCAGCCAAGATAAAAGGACAGGGGGCTACGAGCAGTACGTC. As protein: CASSQDKRTGGYEQYV.

J is TRBJ1-4 and V is TRBV11-2; 9 nucleotides match TRBD1. The CDR3 loop spans 17 amino acids. In germline, CDR1 is SGHAT, CDR2 FQNNGV. V trimming: 5 bases; J trimming: 4 bases; junction bases outside the gene matches: 11. The CDR3 sequence: CASSDLRMDRGNEKLFF. Here the CDR3 DNA reads TGTGCCAGCAGCGACCTTAGAATGGACAGGGGTAATGAAAAACTGTTTTTT.

The count of this clone is one. The CDR3 protein is CASSLTGYYGYTF. CDR3 nucleotides: TGTGCCAGCAGTTTAACGGGTTACTATGGCTACACCTTC. This rearrangement joins TRBV27 to TRBJ1-2; D remains ambiguous. With 2 bases removed from V and 3 bases from J, the gap between germline ends came to 7 bases. Germline-derived CDR1 and CDR2 are MNHEY and SMNVEV (reference sequence). The CDR3 sequence is 13 residues long.

The chain couples TRBV9 to TRBJ1-2; 8 nucleotides match TRBD1. V trimming: 6 bases; J trimming: 7 bases; junction bases outside the gene matches: 23. This CDR3 region has 18 residues. CDR1 is SGDLS and CDR2 is YYNGEE in the germline V gene. CDR3 region: CASTKKGQGESLISGYTF. The DNA of the CDR3 is TGTGCCAGCACCAAAAAAGGACAGGGTGAGAGTCTGATTAGTGGCTACACCTTC.

The table lists this clone with a few counts. The genes are TRBV30 and TRBJ1-2, with 8 bases lining up with TRBD1. The CDR3 runs 14 residues. The V segment lost 0 bases and the J segment 5 bases; nucleotides outside the gene matches: 5. Germline V gene data show CDR1 as GTSNPN and CDR2 as SVGIG (reference sequence). CDR3 coding DNA: TGTGCCTGGAGTGTTCCCCAGGGGGCATATGGCTACACCTTC. Translating it yields CAWSVPQGAYGYTF.

As DNA, the CDR3 is TGTGCCAGCACCTCTAGGGGGAACATTCAGTACTTC. Residues: CASTSRGNIQYF. The genes are TRBV7-9 and TRBJ2-4; D is perhaps TRBD1 (6 bases). From germline, CDR1 is SEHNR and CDR2 FQNEAQ (reference sequence). The CDR3 runs to 12 residues. Trimming left V 7 bases short and J 7 bases short, with 11 bases between. The full variable domain, rest sourced from reference TRBV7-9 and TRBJ2-4, is DTGVSQNPRHKITKRGQNVTFRCDPISEHNRLYWYRQTLGQGPEFLTYFQNEAQLEKSRLLSDRFSAERPKGSFSTLEIQRTEQGDSAMYLCASTSRGNIQYFGAGTRLSVL.